The clone carrying this T cell receptor beta chain was counted once. These data belong to a study of OX40 agonist ivuxolimab in advanced cancers. This table comes from immunoSEQ multiplex PCR, and its TCRdb copy is limited to in-frame clones, with some not included. Of 55,000 to 75,000 clones listed, around 80% are singletons. V lost 6 bases to trimming and J lost 1 base; unmatched junction nucleotides: 2. CDR1 and CDR2 from the germline V gene are SGHNT and YYREEE (reference sequence). The CDR3 has 14 amino acids. The chain combines TRBV5-4 with TRBJ2-3, with 10 bases matching TRBD1. The clonotype originates from an adult with an advanced solid tumor such as melanoma, head and neck, liver or kidney cancer. The sequences come from CD4+ or CD8+ T cells sorted from blood, collected in a trial of the OX40 agonist ivuxolimab. In DNA form, the CDR3 reads TGTGCCAGCACGGGGACAGGGGGCACAGATACGCAGTATTTT. Amino acid sequence: CASTGTGGTDTQYF.